This T cell receptor (beta chain) was obtained from a study of shared clonotypes between healthy human individuals. The V gene's germline CDR1 is SGHAT and CDR2 FQDESV (reference sequence). This CDR3 contains 15 residues. V was cut by 1 base and J by 4 bases, with 13 bases left in between. As to this clone: The antigen is undetermined.

CD45RO-negative, CCR7-positively selected cells formed the naive CD8 fraction, excluding terminally differentiated effector memory CD45RA+ cells. The study's findings and limits: Since donors were few, the genetic and exposure-history diversity represented was limited.

Replicate sorted-subset PCRs were loaded with around 200 ng DNA, 29,000 or so T cell genomes. Profiled with immunoSEQ multiplex PCR; TCRdb holds only in-frame clones, not every one. The data show approximately 840,000 clones, with around 96% seen just once and 0.2% to 0.25% held by the top ten. Material: naive CD8+ T cells sorted from blood. V and J are TRBV11-1 and TRBJ1-1; D unresolved. This clonotype originated in a man younger than 40 in good health. The CDR3: CASSLEAGGGTEAFF. CDR3 in DNA: TGTGCCAGCAGCTTAGAGGCGGGCGGAGGCACTGAAGCTTTCTTT.